The next 25 T cell receptor beta chains were all read from a single sample in a study of post-analysis software for immune sequencing data. Points from the study as a whole: The study found TRBV5-6, TRBV5-1 and TRBV20-1 among five TRBV segments more frequent in patients than controls.

No antigen is known for these receptors. Libraries were made from TCR beta cDNA, and they carried unique molecular identifiers. TCRdb passed the PCR reads through MiXCR, listing each CDR3 protein once. The sample carries 740,000 or so distinct CDR3 sequences, about 50% recorded once. The sample consisted of blood. The receptors come from a girl under 18 with multiple sclerosis.

There are a few counts of this clonotype. This chain joins TRBV20-1 and TRBJ1-1; D gene ambiguous. This CDR3 has 13 amino acids. Trimming took off 3 bases at V and 3 bases at J, with 11 bases between the two ends. Germline CDR1 is DFQATT and CDR2 is SNEGSKA (reference sequence). CDR3 sequence reads: CSARSGGDTEAFF. CDR3 nucleotide sequence: TGCAGTGCTAGGTCGGGTGGGGACACTGAAGCTTTCTTT.

Here the CDR3 reads CSVDGPGQGEETQYF. CDR3 sequence (DNA): TGCAGCGTTGACGGACCGGGACAGGGGGAAGAGACCCAGTACTTC. This chain connects TRBV29-1 to TRBJ2-5; 11 bases align to TRBD1. This CDR3 has 15 amino acids. Germline CDR1 is SQVTM and CDR2 is ANQGSEA. V was clipped by 3 bases and J by 3 bases; unmatched bases: 6.

This rearrangement joins TRBV14 to TRBJ2-3; TRBD2 matches at 7 bases. This CDR3 has 15 residues. The V segment lost 0 bases and the J segment 3 bases; nucleotides outside the gene matches: 3. CDR1 and CDR2 from the germline V gene are SGHDN and FVKESK. The DNA for the CDR3 is TGTGCCAGCAGCCAAGATCTAGCGGAGACAGATACGCAGTATTTT. Its protein is CASSQDLAETDTQYF. The full variable domain, with the rest looked up from reference TRBV14 and TRBJ2-3, is EAGVTQFPSHSVIEKGQTVTLRCDPISGHDNLYWYRRVMGKEIKFLLHFVKESKQDESGMPNNRFLAERTGGTYSTLKVQPAELEDSGVYFCASSQDLAETDTQYFGPGTRLTVL.

V is TRBV20-1 and J is TRBJ2-7; D is ambiguous. The CDR3 is 15 residues long. Between the trimmed V and J ends, which lost 6 bases and 3 bases, there was a span of 21 bases. Germline CDR1 DFQATT, CDR2 SNEGSKA (reference sequence). CDR3 in DNA: TGCAGTGCGAGTTCCGAACAGTTGGGGTTCTACGAGCAGTACTTC. Translating it yields CSASSEQLGFYEQYF.

The V call is TRBV11-2, the J call TRBJ2-3; tentatively, D is TRBD2 (5 bases). The CDR3 has 14 residues. V was cut by 3 bases and J by 1 base, with 8 bases left in between. CDR1 is SGHAT, CDR2 FQNNGV, per germline. The CDR3 nucleotides are TGTGCCAGCAGCTTTTACGGGGGCACAGATACGCAGTATTTT. Protein sequence: CASSFYGGTDTQYF.

This chain joins TRBV5-5 and TRBJ2-1; TRBD1 agrees at 8 bases. Trimming at V came to 1 base and at J to 5 bases, leaving 5 bases not matched to a gene. Looked up from germline, CDR1 is SGHKS and CDR2 is YYEKEE (reference sequence). The CDR3 is 15 residues long. This CDR3 reads CASSLNRGVNNEQFF. CDR3 DNA: TGTGCCAGCAGCTTGAACAGGGGGGTGAACAATGAGCAGTTCTTC.

The V and J genes are TRBV20-1 and TRBJ2-3, with 12 bases fitting TRBD2. After removal of 1 base from V and 1 base from J, the junction contained 3 bases not matched to a gene. Germline CDR1 DFQATT, CDR2 SNEGSKA (reference sequence). This CDR3 spans 16 amino acids. The CDR3 DNA reads TGCAGTGCTAGAGGGAGGACTAGCGGGGGCACAGATACGCAGTATTTT. It specifies CSARGRTSGGTDTQYF.

Comment on this clonotype: One end of the junction fails to match germline, which may point to a read error. The rearrangement uses TRBV25-1 and TRBJ2-7, with TRBD2 matching 10 bases. CDR3 length: 15 residues. In germline, CDR1 is MGHDK, CDR2 SYGVNS. The CDR3 DNA reads as TGTGCCAGCACTAAGAGGACTAGCGGTAACTACGAACAGTACTTC. It yields the protein CASTKRTSGNYEQYF.

V is TRBV5-5 and J is TRBJ1-2; 8 bases line up with TRBD1. CDR3 length: 17 residues. With 0 bases clipped from V and 4 bases from J, the junction kept 11 bases outside the gene matches. Germline V CDR1 and CDR2: SGHKS, YYEKEE (reference sequence). CDR3 region: CASSLEISQGARYGYTF. The CDR3 coding sequence is TGTGCCAGCAGCTTGGAAATTTCGCAGGGGGCGCGCTATGGCTACACCTTC. Supplemented by reference TRBV5-5 and TRBJ1-2, the full variable domain reads DAGVTQSPTHLIKTRGQQVTLRCSPISGHKSVSWYQQVLGQGPQFIFQYYEKEERGRGNFPDRFSARQFPNYSSELNVNALLLGDSALYLCASSLEISQGARYGYTFGSGTRLTVV.

The sample holds a few counts of this clonotype. The chain has TRBV7-3 and TRBJ2-5; D is possibly TRBD2 (5 bases). V was trimmed by 3 bases and J by 5 bases, leaving 10 bases between them. The CDR3 spans 13 residues. The germline V gene encodes CDR1 SGHTA and CDR2 FQGTGA. The CDR3 DNA sequence: TGTGCCAGCAGCTTCTCTAGGGAGGAGACCCAGTACTTC. It encodes CASSFSREETQYF.

V gene TRBV2 combines with J gene TRBJ2-7, with D perhaps TRBD1 (6 bases). The germline V gene has CDR1 SNHLY and CDR2 FYNNEI. Trimming shortened V by 6 bases and J by 0 bases, and 15 bases separated the two germline ends. The CDR3 runs to 15 residues. The CDR3 protein is CASRRQVPFSYEQYF. CDR3 nucleotide sequence: TGTGCCAGCAGACGACAGGTCCCCTTCTCCTACGAGCAGTACTTC.

The chain uses TRBV15 and TRBJ2-4; the D gene is possibly TRBD2 (6 bases). Deletions cut 0 bases from V and 0 bases from J, with 9 bases between. The CDR3 consists of 16 residues. CDR1 and CDR2 (germline): LNHNV, YYDKDF (reference sequence). The CDR3 nucleotides are TGTGCCACCAGCAGAGATATGGGACTAGCCAAAAACATTCAGTACTTC. Protein sequence: CATSRDMGLAKNIQYF.

The chain combines TRBV12-3 or TRBV12-4 with TRBJ2-7; a possible D gene is TRBD1 (6 bases). The tail of the sequence fits TRBJ2-5 better, so the J call may be wrong. This CDR3 is 14 amino acids long. The CDR3 DNA reads as TGTGCCAGCAGTTTTCAGGGGTGGGTAGAGACCCAGTACTTC. This codes for CASSFQGWVETQYF.

The chain has TRBV10-3 and TRBJ2-7; D not resolved. V lost 4 bases and J 0 bases, leaving 10 bases between the germline ends. Germline CDR1 reads ENHRY; CDR2 reads SYGVKD. This CDR3 spans 14 amino acids. The CDR3 protein is CAISGAASSYEQYF. DNA of the CDR3: TGTGCCATCAGTGGCGCAGCGAGCTCCTACGAGCAGTACTTC.

This clonotype was seen more than once but under ten times. V gene TRBV4-1 combines with J gene TRBJ2-3, with D perhaps matching TRBD1 (5 bases). The CDR3 has 17 residues. CDR1 is MGHRA, CDR2 YSYEKL, per germline. V was pared by 0 bases and J by 0 bases, with 13 bases between. CDR3 coding DNA: TGCGCCAGCAGCCAAGACAGGGATATTACTAGCACAGATACGCAGTATTTT. This translates into CASSQDRDITSTDTQYF.

This clonotype was detected a few times. This rearrangement joins TRBV9 to TRBJ1-6; the match to TRBD1 covers 9 bases. The germline V gene has CDR1 SGDLS and CDR2 YYNGEE. After removal of 3 bases from V and 6 bases from J, the junction contained 4 bases not matched to a gene. The CDR3 has 15 residues. CDR3 region: CASSGGQGGNSPLHF. The DNA of the CDR3 is TGTGCCAGCAGCGGGGGACAGGGAGGTAATTCACCCCTCCACTTT.

The CDR3 spells CASSCGQGGGTQYF. The CDR3 bases are TGTGCCAGCAGCTGTGGTCAGGGGGGGGGGACCCAGTACTTC. The chain combines TRBV7-8 with TRBJ2-5; either TRBD1 or TRBD2 may fit D (7 bases each). This CDR3 is 14 amino acids long. Trimming removed 4 bases from V and 7 bases from J, with 16 bases in between. Germline CDR1 SGHVS, CDR2 FQNEAQ. Filled out from reference TRBV7-8 and TRBJ2-5, the complete variable domain reads GAGVSQSPRYKVAKRGQDVALRCDPISGHVSLFWYQQALGQGPEFLTYFQNEAQLDKSGLPSDRFFAERPEGSVSTLKIQRTQQEDSAVYLCASSCGQGGGTQYFGPGTRLLVL.

The chain recombines TRBV20-1 with TRBJ1-5; D is perhaps TRBD1 (6 bases). Germline V gene data show CDR1 as DFQATT and CDR2 as SNEGSKA (reference sequence). The CDR3 has 14 amino acids. V lost 1 base, J lost 6 bases, and 13 bases lay in between. The CDR3: CSARVSGGTQPQHF. The CDR3, as DNA: TGCAGTGCTAGAGTTAGCGGGGGCACTCAGCCCCAGCATTTT.

The chain uses TRBV20-1 and TRBJ2-7; TRBD2 matches at 8 bases. The CDR3 is made up of 19 amino acids. Trimming removed 5 bases from V and 3 bases from J; junction bases left unmatched: 24. Germline assignment: CDR1 DFQATT and CDR2 SNEGSKA (reference sequence). The CDR3: CSAPFGASGWSSRGYEQYF. CDR3 nucleotide sequence: TGCAGTGCTCCCTTTGGGGCTAGCGGGTGGAGTTCCCGGGGCTACGAGCAGTACTTC.

This chain links TRBV7-3 with TRBJ2-5; the match to TRBD1 covers 10 bases. The CDR3 runs to 15 residues. Germline loops: CDR1 SGHTA, CDR2 FQGTGA. V gave up 6 bases and J gave up 0 bases; unmatched junction bases: 4. Here the CDR3 reads CASSRTGGYQETQYF. CDR3 nucleotides: TGTGCCAGCAGTCGGACAGGGGGTTACCAAGAGACCCAGTACTTC.

The CDR3 region has the DNA TGTGCCAGCAGCGCCGATCCTAGCGGGAGGGGCGGGGATGAGCAGTTCTTC. It specifies CASSADPSGRGGDEQFF. The chain couples TRBV9 to TRBJ2-1; 12 nucleotides match TRBD2. Germline-derived CDR1 and CDR2 are SGDLS and YYNGEE. The CDR3 length is 17 residues. V gave up 3 bases and J gave up 8 bases; unmatched junction bases: 12.

The chain couples TRBV11-3 to TRBJ2-7; D unresolved. Germline assignment: CDR1 SGHNT and CDR2 YENEEA. V lost 3 bases and J lost 1, with 19 bases in between. This CDR3 has 17 residues. CDR3: CASSFPPGQQLSYEQYF. The CDR3, as DNA: TGTGCCAGCAGCTTTCCCCCCGGGCAGCAGCTTTCCTACGAGCAGTACTTC. Filled out from reference TRBV11-3 and TRBJ2-7, the complete variable domain reads EAGVVQSPRYKIIEKKQPVAFWCNPISGHNTLYWYLQNLGQGPELLIRYENEEAVDDSQLPKDRFSAERLKGVDSTLKIQPAELGDSAVYLCASSFPPGQQLSYEQYFGPGTRLTVT.

Only a few counts were recorded for this clonotype. The chain uses TRBV7-8 and TRBJ2-1; tentative D call: TRBD2 (5 bases). V was cut by 5 bases and J by 3 bases, with 17 bases left in between. The germline gives CDR1 SGHVS, CDR2 FQNEAQ. This CDR3 is 16 amino acids long. The CDR3 nucleotides read TGTGCCAGCAGCCCACGAACGGGCGGGTACTACAATGAGCAGTTCTTC. Translated: CASSPRTGGYYNEQFF.

About this clonotype: An end of the junction differs from the germline gene, which may be a read error. The J gene is TRBJ2-3, the V gene TRBV7-9, with 8 bases that match TRBD2. The length of the CDR3 is 16 residues. CDR1 is SEHNR, CDR2 FQNEAQ, per germline (reference sequence). The CDR3 protein is CASSFSGSDNTHTQYF. CDR3 nucleotides: TGTGCCAGCAGCTTCAGCGGGAGTGATAACACACATACGCAGTATTTT.

The chain carries TRBV4-1 and TRBJ2-1; 8 bases agree with TRBD2. This CDR3 contains 15 residues. CDR1 is MGHRA and CDR2 is YSYEKL in the germline V gene. V was clipped by 2 bases and J by 4 bases; unmatched bases: 4. DNA of the CDR3: TGCGCCAGCAGCCAACGGAGCGGGGGATACAATGAGCAGTTCTTC. Translating gives CASSQRSGGYNEQFF.